The 21 T cell receptor beta chains below come from one sample, sequenced in a study of blood T cell repertoires in COVID-19. Here immunoSEQ multiplex PCR was the method, and the copy in TCRdb shows in-frame clones only, minus some. In the table there are around 20,000 clones, roughly 90% of which are singletons. The sequencing input was peripheral blood. Receptor source: a human donor in a cohort sampled during active COVID-19.

CDR3 sequence: CASSQDHPSSYNEQFF. DNA of the CDR3: TGCGCCAGCAGCCAAGACCACCCCAGCTCCTACAATGAGCAGTTCTTC. The rearrangement joins TRBV4-1 to TRBJ2-1; no firm D call. CDR1 is MGHRA and CDR2 is YSYEKL in the germline V gene. The V gene lost 0 bases and the J gene lost 0 bases, with 9 bases spanning the gap. The CDR3 loop spans 16 amino acids.

The chain couples TRBV7-8 to TRBJ2-7; TRBD2 matches 14 bases. V gave up 0 bases and J gave up 3 bases; unmatched junction bases: 1. The CDR3 totals 16 residues. Germline CDR1 is SGHVS and CDR2 is FQNEAQ. The CDR3 region has the DNA TGTGCCAGCAGCTTAGCGGGGACTAGCGGGAGCTACGAGCAGTACTTC. Its translation: CASSLAGTSGSYEQYF.

The chain carries TRBV6-5 and TRBJ1-6; 7 positions match TRBD1. Germline CDR1 MNHEY, CDR2 SVGAGI. The CDR3 sequence is 14 residues long. V was clipped by 10 bases and J by 9 bases; unmatched bases: 12. The CDR3 bases are TGTGCCACCAGACAGGGCATATCATCTTCACCCCTCCACTTT. It translates to CATRQGISSSPLHF.

The V call is TRBV5-6, the J call TRBJ2-7, with TRBD2 matching over 11 bases. Germline CDR1 is SGHDT and CDR2 is YYEEEE. The CDR3 extends over 15 amino acids. Trimming took 3 bases from V and 2 from J; bases not matched to a gene: 4. As DNA, the CDR3 is TGTGCCAGCAGCTCCGGGACTAGCGGACCCTACGAGCAGTACTTC. It yields the protein CASSSGTSGPYEQYF. Drawing the rest from reference TRBV5-6 and TRBJ2-7, the complete variable domain is DAGVTQSPTHLIKTRGQQVTLRCSPKSGHDTVSWYQQALGQGPQFIFQYYEEEERQRGNFPDRFSGHQFPNYSSELNVNALLLGDSALYLCASSSGTSGPYEQYFGPGTRLTVT.

The chain has TRBV25-1 and TRBJ1-2, with D possibly matching TRBD1 (5 bases). Trimming removed 6 bases at V and 1 base at J, with 6 bases between. This CDR3 comprises 12 residues. Germline lookup yields CDR1 MGHDK and CDR2 SYGVNS. CDR3 in DNA: TGTGCCAGCAGCAGGGATAACTATGGCTACACCTTC. Its translation is CASSRDNYGYTF.

V gene TRBV7-8 combines with J gene TRBJ2-1, with 7 nucleotides matching TRBD2. Germline values: CDR1 SGHVS, CDR2 FQNEAQ. Trimming removed 1 base from V and 0 bases from J; junction bases left unmatched: 3. The CDR3 runs to 16 residues. Here the CDR3 DNA reads TGTGCCAGCAGCTTAGGGGGGAGGGGCTCCTACAATGAGCAGTTCTTC. The encoded protein is CASSLGGRGSYNEQFF.

This chain connects TRBV7-3 to TRBJ1-1; a weak D match, TRBD1 (6 bases). V dropped 5 bases and J dropped 3 bases, with 13 bases sitting between them. Germline lookup yields CDR1 SGHTA and CDR2 FQGTGA. There are 14 residues in the CDR3. CDR3 bases: TGTGCCAGCAGCCAAACAGGGCCGGACACTGAAGCTTTCTTT. Its translation: CASSQTGPDTEAFF.

CDR3 residues: CASSPTRETDTQYF. The CDR3 region has the DNA TGTGCCAGCTCACCCACACGGGAGACGGATACGCAGTATTTT. The chain links TRBV18 to TRBJ2-3, with D tentatively TRBD2 (6 bases). The V and J ends lost 3 bases and 6 bases respectively, with 13 bases between them. Germline lookup yields CDR1 KGHSH and CDR2 LQKENI. The CDR3 totals 14 residues. The whole variable domain, filled in from reference TRBV18 and TRBJ2-3, reads NAGVMQNPRHLVRRRGQEARLRCSPMKGHSHVYWYRQLPEEGLKFMVYLQKENIIDESGMPKERFSAEFPKEGPSILRIQQVVRGDSAAYFCASSPTRETDTQYFGPGTRLTVL.

The chain has TRBV19 and TRBJ2-7; weak D call: TRBD2 (6 bases). The CDR3 extends over 17 amino acids. Germline assignment: CDR1 LNHDA and CDR2 SQIVND (reference sequence). V lost 5 bases and J 3 bases, leaving 23 bases between the germline ends. CDR3 bases: TGTGCCAGTAGTCCCCGAGGATGGGGGACCGGGAGCTACGAGCAGTACTTC. It is translated as CASSPRGWGTGSYEQYF.

V usage is TRBV6-5 and J usage is TRBJ1-1, with D maybe TRBD1 (5 bases). Germline loops: CDR1 MNHEY, CDR2 SVGAGI. V was cut by 6 bases and J by 0 bases, with 11 bases left in between. The CDR3 consists of 14 residues. Here the CDR3 reads CASRADRLNTEAFF. For the CDR3, the DNA is TGTGCCAGCAGAGCCGACAGACTGAACACTGAAGCTTTCTTT.

V and J are TRBV21-1 and TRBJ2-7; the D segment call TRBD1 is taken from the table without a DNA check. TRBV21-1 constitutes a pseudogene. There are 16 residues in the CDR3. CDR3 residues: CASSKGSDRGVYEQYF. The CDR3 nucleotides read TGTGCCAGCAGCAAAGGGTCCGACAGGGGGGTCTACGAGCAGTACTTC.

The chain is built from TRBV19 and TRBJ2-1; maybe TRBD2 (5 bases). The CDR3 is 11 amino acids. Germline CDR1 and CDR2: LNHDA and SQIVND (reference sequence). V was shortened by 8 bases and J by 10 bases, with 12 bases between the two germline ends. The CDR3 loop is CASRLYGEQFF. In DNA form, the CDR3 reads TGTGCCAGTCGACTATACGGAGAGCAGTTCTTC.

This chain uses TRBV9 with TRBJ2-1; no definite D call. The V end was cut by 1 base, the J end by 3 bases, with 5 bases between. Germline CDR1 reads SGDLS; CDR2 reads YYNGEE. This CDR3 spans 13 amino acids. The CDR3 nucleotides are TGTGCCAGCAGCGTAAGCCTCTACAATGAGCAGTTCTTC. Amino acid sequence: CASSVSLYNEQFF.

This clone came up a few times. This rearrangement joins TRBV14 to TRBJ2-1; no reliable D call. This CDR3 contains 15 residues. In germline, CDR1 is SGHDN, CDR2 FVKESK. V lost 2 bases and J lost 1, with 9 bases in between. CDR3 region: CASSQSRGSYNEQFF. The CDR3 region has the DNA TGTGCCAGCAGCCAAAGCCGAGGATCCTACAATGAGCAGTTCTTC.

This chain joins TRBV28 and TRBJ1-4; 7 bases agree with TRBD1. Germline trimming cut 6 bases from V and 8 bases from J; bases unmatched to any gene: 9. The germline V gene encodes CDR1 MDHEN and CDR2 SYDVKM. This CDR3 has 14 residues. CDR3 amino acids: CASRPDRVGEKLFF. The CDR3 DNA reads as TGTGCCAGCAGGCCCGACAGGGTGGGAGAAAAACTGTTTTTT.

This clone was counted a single time. This chain connects TRBV2 to TRBJ2-7, with 10 bases lining up with TRBD1. The CDR3 runs 15 residues. The V segment lost 7 bases and the J segment 2 bases; nucleotides outside the gene matches: 8. Germline assignment: CDR1 SNHLY and CDR2 FYNNEI. The CDR3 DNA reads as TGTGCCAGCACCACTGGGACAGGGGATACCTACGAGCAGTACTTC. It yields the protein CASTTGTGDTYEQYF.

The gene calls are TRBV6-5 and TRBJ1-2; 10 nucleotides match TRBD1. V lost 7 bases, J lost 8 bases, and 7 bases stayed unmatched. The CDR3 covers 13 residues. Per the germline V gene, CDR1 is MNHEY and CDR2 is SVGAGI. Here the CDR3 DNA reads TGTGCCAGCACCTTAGGGACAGGGGCCGGCTACACCTTC. It is translated as CASTLGTGAGYTF.

The chain employs TRBV27 and TRBJ2-7, with 9 bases lining up with TRBD1. The CDR3 sequence is 16 residues long. From germline, CDR1 is MNHEY and CDR2 SMNVEV (reference sequence). Trimming removed 5 bases from V and 2 bases from J; junction bases left unmatched: 10. CDR3 protein: CASSRTGTGIPYEQYF. Here the CDR3 DNA reads TGTGCCAGCAGTCGTACGGGGACAGGGATTCCCTACGAGCAGTACTTC.

This clone appeared once. The CDR3 DNA is TGCGCCAGCAGCTTGGTTCTAGCGGGAGGCTACGAGCAGTACTTC. Its translation: CASSLVLAGGYEQYF. The chain is built from TRBV5-1 and TRBJ2-7; 11 bases fit TRBD2. Trimming cost V 0 bases and J 3 bases; bases outside gene matches: 2. Germline-derived CDR1 and CDR2 are SGHRS and YFSETQ. This CDR3 spans 15 amino acids.

The chain joins TRBV27 to TRBJ2-5; TRBD1 aligns across 7 bases. The CDR3 runs 15 residues. The germline V gene encodes CDR1 MNHEY and CDR2 SMNVEV (reference sequence). J was trimmed by 2 bases and V by 6 bases; bases with no gene match: 9. Here the CDR3 reads CASSATGRLQETQYF. For the CDR3, the DNA is TGTGCCAGCAGCGCGACAGGGCGCTTACAAGAGACCCAGTACTTC.

The chain carries TRBV28 and TRBJ2-1; 10 nucleotides match TRBD2. Germline V gene lookup returns CDR1 MDHEN and CDR2 SYDVKM. V trimming: 3 bases; J trimming: 7 bases; junction bases outside the gene matches: 15. The CDR3 totals 18 residues. CDR3 amino acids: CASSFPFAASGRWNEQFF. Here the CDR3 DNA reads TGTGCCAGCAGTTTTCCATTTGCGGCTAGCGGGAGATGGAATGAGCAGTTCTTC.